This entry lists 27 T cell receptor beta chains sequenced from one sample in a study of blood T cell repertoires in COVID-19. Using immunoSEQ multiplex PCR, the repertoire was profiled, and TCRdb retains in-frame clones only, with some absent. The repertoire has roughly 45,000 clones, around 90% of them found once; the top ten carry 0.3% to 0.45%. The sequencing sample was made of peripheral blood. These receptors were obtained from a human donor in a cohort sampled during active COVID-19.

This CDR3 is CASSHLFRTVPGTEAFF. CDR3 DNA sequence: TGCGCCAGCAGCCATCTATTCCGGACAGTTCCAGGGACTGAAGCTTTCTTT. This chain uses TRBV4-3 with TRBJ1-1; D may be TRBD1 (6 bases). The CDR3 runs to 17 residues. V was pared by 3 bases and J by 5 bases, with 22 bases between. The germline V gene has CDR1 LGHNA and CDR2 YSLEER.

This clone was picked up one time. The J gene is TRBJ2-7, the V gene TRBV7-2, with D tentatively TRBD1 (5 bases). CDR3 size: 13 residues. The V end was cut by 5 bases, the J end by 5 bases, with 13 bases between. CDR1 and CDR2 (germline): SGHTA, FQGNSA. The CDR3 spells CASSPPPRDEQYF. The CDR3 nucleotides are TGTGCCAGCAGCCCCCCACCCAGGGACGAGCAGTACTTC.

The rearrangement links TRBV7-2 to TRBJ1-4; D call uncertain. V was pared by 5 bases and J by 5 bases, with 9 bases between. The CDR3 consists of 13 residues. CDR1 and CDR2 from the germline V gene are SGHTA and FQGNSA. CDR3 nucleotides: TGTGCCAGCAGCCCAACTCCAAATGAAAAACTGTTTTTT. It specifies CASSPTPNEKLFF.

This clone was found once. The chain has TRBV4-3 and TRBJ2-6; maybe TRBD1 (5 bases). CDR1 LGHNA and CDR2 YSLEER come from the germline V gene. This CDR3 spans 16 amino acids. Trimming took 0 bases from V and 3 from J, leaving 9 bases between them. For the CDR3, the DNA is TGCGCCAGCAGCCAAGATCCTACAGGTGGGGCCAACGTCCTGACTTTC. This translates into CASSQDPTGGANVLTF.

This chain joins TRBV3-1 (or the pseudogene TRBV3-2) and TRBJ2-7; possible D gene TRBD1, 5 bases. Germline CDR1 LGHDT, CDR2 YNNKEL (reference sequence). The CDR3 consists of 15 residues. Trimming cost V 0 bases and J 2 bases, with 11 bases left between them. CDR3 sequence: CASSQETVAPYEQYF. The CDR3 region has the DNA TGTGCCAGCAGCCAAGAGACAGTGGCTCCCTACGAGCAGTACTTC.

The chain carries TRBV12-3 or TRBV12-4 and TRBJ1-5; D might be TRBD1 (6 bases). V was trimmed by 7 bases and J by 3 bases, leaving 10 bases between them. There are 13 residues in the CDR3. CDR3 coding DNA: TGTGCCAGCACCCGGGACATCAATCAGCCCCAGCATTTT. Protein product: CASTRDINQPQHF.

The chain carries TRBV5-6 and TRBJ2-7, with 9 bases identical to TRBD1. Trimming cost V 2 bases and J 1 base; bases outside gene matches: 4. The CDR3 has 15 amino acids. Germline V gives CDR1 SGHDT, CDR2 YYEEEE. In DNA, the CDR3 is TGTGCCAGCAGCTTCTCCGGGACAGGGTCCTACGAGCAGTACTTC. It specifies CASSFSGTGSYEQYF. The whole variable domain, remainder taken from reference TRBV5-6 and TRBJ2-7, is DAGVTQSPTHLIKTRGQQVTLRCSPKSGHDTVSWYQQALGQGPQFIFQYYEEEERQRGNFPDRFSGHQFPNYSSELNVNALLLGDSALYLCASSFSGTGSYEQYFGPGTRLTVT.

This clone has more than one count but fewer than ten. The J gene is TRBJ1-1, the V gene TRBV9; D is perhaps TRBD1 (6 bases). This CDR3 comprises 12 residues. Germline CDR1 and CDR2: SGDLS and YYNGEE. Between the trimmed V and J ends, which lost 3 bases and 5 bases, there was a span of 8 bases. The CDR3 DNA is TGTGCCAGCAGCGGACAGGCAACTGAAGCTTTCTTT. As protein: CASSGQATEAFF.

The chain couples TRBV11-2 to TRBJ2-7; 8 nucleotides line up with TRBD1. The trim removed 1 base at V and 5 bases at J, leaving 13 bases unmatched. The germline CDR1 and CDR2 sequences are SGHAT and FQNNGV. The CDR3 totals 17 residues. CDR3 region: CASSLGSRLDRAHEQYF. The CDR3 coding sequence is TGTGCCAGCAGCTTAGGATCCCGGTTGGACAGGGCCCACGAGCAGTACTTC.

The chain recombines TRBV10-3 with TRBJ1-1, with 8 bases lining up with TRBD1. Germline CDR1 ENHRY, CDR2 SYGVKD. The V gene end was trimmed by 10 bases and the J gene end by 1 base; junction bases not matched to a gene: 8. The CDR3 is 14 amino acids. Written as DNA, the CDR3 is TGTGCCACCAAGACGACAGGGGAGAACACTGAAGCTTTCTTT. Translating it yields CATKTTGENTEAFF.

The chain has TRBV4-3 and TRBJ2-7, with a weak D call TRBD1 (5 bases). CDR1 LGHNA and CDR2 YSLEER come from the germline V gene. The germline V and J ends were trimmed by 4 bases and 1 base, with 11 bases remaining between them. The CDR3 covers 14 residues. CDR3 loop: CASSPTTGSYEQYF. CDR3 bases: TGCGCCAGCAGCCCTACCACAGGATCCTACGAGCAGTACTTC.

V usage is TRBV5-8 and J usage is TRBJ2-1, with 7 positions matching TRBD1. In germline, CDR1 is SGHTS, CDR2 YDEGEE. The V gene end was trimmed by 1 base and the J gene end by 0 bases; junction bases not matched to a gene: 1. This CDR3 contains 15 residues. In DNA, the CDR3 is TGTGCCAGCAGCTTGCGACAGGGCTCCTACAATGAGCAGTTCTTC. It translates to CASSLRQGSYNEQFF.

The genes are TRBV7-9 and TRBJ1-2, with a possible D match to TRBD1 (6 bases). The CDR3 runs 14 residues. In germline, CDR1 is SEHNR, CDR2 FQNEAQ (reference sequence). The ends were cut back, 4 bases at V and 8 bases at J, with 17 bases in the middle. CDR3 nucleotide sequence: TGTGCCAGCAGCTCATTACTTTACAGGGAAGGCTACACCTTC. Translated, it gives CASSSLLYREGYTF.

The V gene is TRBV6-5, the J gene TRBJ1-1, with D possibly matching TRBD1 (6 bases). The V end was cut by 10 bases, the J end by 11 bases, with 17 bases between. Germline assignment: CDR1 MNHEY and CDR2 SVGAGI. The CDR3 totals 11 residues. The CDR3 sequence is CATNKGVRAFF. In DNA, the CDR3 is TGTGCCACCAATAAGGGGGTACGGGCTTTCTTT.

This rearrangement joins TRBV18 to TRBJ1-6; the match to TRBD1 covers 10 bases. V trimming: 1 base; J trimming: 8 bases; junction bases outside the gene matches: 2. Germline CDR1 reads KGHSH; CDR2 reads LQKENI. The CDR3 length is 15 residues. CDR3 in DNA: TGTGCCAGCTCACCACAGGACAGGGGGGATTCACCCCTCCACTTT. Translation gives CASSPQDRGDSPLHF.

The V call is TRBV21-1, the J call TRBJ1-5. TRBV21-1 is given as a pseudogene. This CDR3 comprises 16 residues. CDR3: CASSDREVQGPWPQHF. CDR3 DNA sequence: TGTGCCAGCAGCGACCGGGAGGTCCAGGGTCCATGGCCCCAGCATTTT.

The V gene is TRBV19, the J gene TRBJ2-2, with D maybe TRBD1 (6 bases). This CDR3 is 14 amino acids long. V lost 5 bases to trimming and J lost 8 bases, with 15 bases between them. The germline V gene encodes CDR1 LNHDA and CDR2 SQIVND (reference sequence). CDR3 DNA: TGTGCCAGTAGTCTGGGGGCCGCTGGGGGGGAGCTGTTTTTT. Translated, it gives CASSLGAAGGELFF. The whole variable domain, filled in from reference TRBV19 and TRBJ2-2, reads DGGITQSPKYLFRKEGQNVTLSCEQNLNHDAMYWYRQDPGQGLRLIYYSQIVNDFQKGDIAEGYSVSREKKESFPLTVTSAQKNPTAFYLCASSLGAAGGELFFGEGSRLTVL.

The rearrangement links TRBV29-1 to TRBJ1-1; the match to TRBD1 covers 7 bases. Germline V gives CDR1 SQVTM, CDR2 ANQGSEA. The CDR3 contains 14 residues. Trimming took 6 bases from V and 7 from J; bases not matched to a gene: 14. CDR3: CSVDKGGYKGEAFF. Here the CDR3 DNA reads TGCAGCGTCGACAAAGGGGGCTATAAGGGTGAAGCTTTCTTT. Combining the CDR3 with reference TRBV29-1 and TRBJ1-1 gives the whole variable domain SAVISQKPSRDICQRGTSLTIQCQVDSQVTMMFWYRQQPGQSLTLIATANQGSEATYESGFVIDKFPISRPNLTFSTLTVSNMSPEDSSIYLCSVDKGGYKGEAFFGQGTRLTVV.

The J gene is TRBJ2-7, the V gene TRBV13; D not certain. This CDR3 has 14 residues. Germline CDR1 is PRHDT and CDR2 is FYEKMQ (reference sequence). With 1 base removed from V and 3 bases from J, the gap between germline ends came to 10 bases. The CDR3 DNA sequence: TGTGCCAGCAGCTTAGTCGGTGAAAACTACGAGCAGTACTTC. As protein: CASSLVGENYEQYF.

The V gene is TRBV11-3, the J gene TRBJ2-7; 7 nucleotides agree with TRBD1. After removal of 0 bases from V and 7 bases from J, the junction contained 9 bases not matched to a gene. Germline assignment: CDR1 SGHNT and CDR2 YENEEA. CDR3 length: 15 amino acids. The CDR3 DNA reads TGTGCCAGCAGCTTAGATGGGGGAACCAGGGGGGAGCAGTACTTC. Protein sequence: CASSLDGGTRGEQYF.

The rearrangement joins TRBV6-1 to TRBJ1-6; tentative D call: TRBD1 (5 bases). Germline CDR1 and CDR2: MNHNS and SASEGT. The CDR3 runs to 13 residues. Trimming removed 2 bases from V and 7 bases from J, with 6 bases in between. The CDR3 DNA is TGTGCCAGCAGTGAACGACAGAATTCACCCCTCCACTTT. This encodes CASSERQNSPLHF.

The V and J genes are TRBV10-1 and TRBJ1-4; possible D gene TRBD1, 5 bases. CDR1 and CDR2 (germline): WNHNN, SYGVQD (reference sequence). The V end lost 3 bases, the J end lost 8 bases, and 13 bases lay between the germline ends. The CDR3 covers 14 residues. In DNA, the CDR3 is TGCGCCAGCAGTGAAGGTCAGGGAGGGGAAAAACTGTTTTTT. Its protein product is CASSEGQGGEKLFF.

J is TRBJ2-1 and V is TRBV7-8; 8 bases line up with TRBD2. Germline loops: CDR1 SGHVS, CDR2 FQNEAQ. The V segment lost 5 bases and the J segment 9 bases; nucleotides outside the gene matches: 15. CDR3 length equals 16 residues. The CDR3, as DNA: TGTGCCAGCAGCAGACCCTCGGGGGGGGGCCTTATTGAGCAGTTCTTC. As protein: CASSRPSGGGLIEQFF.

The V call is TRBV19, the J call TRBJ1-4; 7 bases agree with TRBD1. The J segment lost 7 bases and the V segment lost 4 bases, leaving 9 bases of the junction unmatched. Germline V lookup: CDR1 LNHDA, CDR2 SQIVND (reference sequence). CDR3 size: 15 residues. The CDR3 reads CASSTTRDSFEKLFF. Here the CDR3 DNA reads TGTGCCAGTAGTACCACCCGGGACAGCTTTGAAAAACTGTTTTTT.

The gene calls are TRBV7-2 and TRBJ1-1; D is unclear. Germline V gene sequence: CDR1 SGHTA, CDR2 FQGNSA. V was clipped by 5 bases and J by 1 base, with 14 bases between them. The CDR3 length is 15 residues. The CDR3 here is CASSLRDLSNTEAFF. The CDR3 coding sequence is TGTGCCAGCAGCCTCCGAGATCTATCGAACACTGAAGCTTTCTTT.

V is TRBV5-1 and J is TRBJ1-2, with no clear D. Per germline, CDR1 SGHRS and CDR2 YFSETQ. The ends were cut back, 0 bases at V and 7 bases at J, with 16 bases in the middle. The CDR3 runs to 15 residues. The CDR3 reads CASSLVSGNSGGYTF. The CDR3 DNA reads TGCGCCAGCAGCTTGGTTTCGGGGAATAGTGGTGGCTACACCTTC.

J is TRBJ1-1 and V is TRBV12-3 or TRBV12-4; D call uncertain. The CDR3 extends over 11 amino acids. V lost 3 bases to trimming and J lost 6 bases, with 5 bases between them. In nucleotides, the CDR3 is TGTGCCAGCAGTTTTATGTCTGAAGCTTTCTTT. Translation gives CASSFMSEAFF.